This is a list of T cell receptor beta chains from one sample in a study of CD8 T cells in ankylosing spondylitis. TCRdb independently ran MiXCR on the 5' RACE reads; one entry per CDR3 protein. The sample has roughly 240,000 distinct CDR3 sequences; 8% to 9% are singletons. The specimen sequenced was blood, either unsorted or a sorted T cell fraction (not recorded which). These receptors came from a female donor with ankylosing spondylitis or in good health (not recorded which). Both conserved end residues are part of each CDR3. The order of the fields is J gene, clone size, V gene, D gene, CDR3 protein, CDR3 DNA. A D gene is named only where the DNA matches it firmly. Size is stated for part of the rows, as once, few or many counts, or as a class when the clone is expanded.

TRBJ2-7 many TRBV12-3/TRBV12-4 . CASSPRRDYEQYF TGTGCCAGCAGTCCGAGGAGGGACTACGAGCAGTACTTC
TRBJ2-1 few TRBV20-1 . CSARSLRVPAHEQFF TGCAGTGCTAGATCTCTCCGGGTCCCAGCCCATGAGCAGTTCTTC
TRBJ1-1 many TRBV18 . CASSPSPGQNTEAFF TGTGCCAGCTCACCTAGCCCGGGACAGAACACTGAAGCTTTCTTT
TRBJ2-1 . TRBV7-9 TRBD2 CASSFGREENEQFF TGTGCCAGCAGCTTTGGGCGGGAGGAAAATGAGCAGTTCTTC
TRBJ1-1 many TRBV5-1 . CASSGSTEAFF TGCGCCAGCAGCGGGAGCACTGAAGCTTTCTTT
TRBJ2-7 many TRBV28 TRBD2 CASSFRTSGRSYEQYF TGTGCCAGCAGTTTTAGGACTAGCGGGAGATCCTACGAGCAGTACTTC
TRBJ2-3 many TRBV3-1 . CASSHLRDTQYF TGTGCCAGCAGCCATCTACGAGATACGCAGTATTTT
TRBJ2-1 many TRBV20-1 TRBD2 CSALTSGRADNEQFF TGCAGTGCTTTGACTAGCGGGAGGGCCGACAATGAGCAGTTCTTC
TRBJ1-2 many TRBV7-2 . CASSLRGRALYGYTF TGTGCCAGCAGCTTACGCGGGAGAGCCCTCTATGGCTACACCTTC
TRBJ2-1 . TRBV2 TRBD2 CASRDRLAGAYNEQFF TGTGCCAGCAGGGACCGACTAGCGGGAGCTTACAATGAGCAGTTCTTC
TRBJ2-3 once TRBV9 . CASSVGDLSNQPQYF TGTGCAAGCAGCGTAGGGGACCTTAGCAATCAGCCCCAGTATTTT
TRBJ2-5 many TRBV29-1 . CSVEGGGHGETQYF TGCAGCGTTGAGGGTGGGGGGCATGGGGAGACCCAGTACTTC
TRBJ2-2 . TRBV18 . CASSPETANTGELFF TGTGCCAGCTCACCAGAAACAGCCAACACCGGGGAGCTGTTTTTT
TRBJ2-7 many TRBV6-1 . CASISTGKSYEQYF TGTGCCAGCATCTCGACAGGAAAGTCCTACGAGCAGTACTTC
TRBJ2-7 many TRBV4-3 TRBD1 CASSHSGTGLYEQYF TGCGCCAGCAGCCACTCCGGGACAGGGTTGTACGAGCAGTACTTC
TRBJ2-7 . TRBV3-1 . CASSQDLSGAYEQYF TGTGCCAGCAGCCAAGACCTTAGCGGTGCCTACGAGCAGTACTTC
TRBJ2-7 many TRBV19 TRBD2 CASSGRAWEQYF TGTGCCAGTAGCGGGAGGGCCTGGGAGCAGTACTTC
TRBJ2-3 many TRBV6-4 . CASSGLRGDTQYF TGTGCCAGCAGCGGCCTCCGGGGAGATACGCAGTATTTT
TRBJ1-5 . TRBV4-3 . CASSQDRYQPQHF TGCGCCAGCAGCCAAGACAGATATCAGCCCCAGCATTTT
TRBJ2-3 . TRBV7-2 TRBD1 CASSLVPGQGVADTQYF TGTGCCAGCAGCTTAGTCCCGGGACAGGGTGTCGCAGATACGCAGTATTTT
TRBJ2-1 . TRBV24-1 . CATSDLEGRHNEQFF TGTGCCACCAGTGATCTCGAAGGGAGGCACAATGAGCAGTTCTTC
TRBJ2-1 few TRBV5-1 TRBD1 CASSRQGPSSYNEQFF TGCGCCAGCAGCAGACAGGGCCCTAGCTCCTACAATGAGCAGTTCTTC
TRBJ2-1 many TRBV10-2 . CASSEWDFNEQFF TGCGCCAGCAGTGAGTGGGACTTCAATGAGCAGTTCTTC
TRBJ1-2 many TRBV6-2/TRBV6-3 . CASSYSNGANYGYTF TGTGCCAGCAGTTACTCGAACGGGGCTAACTATGGCTACACCTTC
TRBJ2-1 many TRBV3-1 TRBD1 CASSQKRQGAYNEQFF TGTGCCAGCAGCCAAAAAAGACAGGGTGCCTACAATGAGCAGTTCTTC
TRBJ1-5 many TRBV7-2 . CASSPGVDQPQHF TGTGCCAGCAGCCCGGGGGTGGATCAGCCCCAGCATTTT
TRBJ2-7 many TRBV6-1 . CASSEADSEQYF TGTGCCAGCAGTGAAGCAGACAGCGAGCAGTACTTC
TRBJ1-1 many TRBV5-6 TRBD1 CASTFSPTGVRAEAFF TGTGCCAGCACCTTTTCCCCGACAGGGGTGAGGGCTGAAGCTTTCTTT
TRBJ2-7 many TRBV20-1 . CSALGRPLGYEQYF TGCAGTGCTCTGGGACGCCCCCTAGGCTACGAGCAGTACTTC
TRBJ2-1 many TRBV11-1 TRBD2 CASSFGGTPSHEQFF TGTGCCAGCAGCTTCGGGGGGACCCCTTCCCATGAGCAGTTCTTC
TRBJ2-3 few TRBV7-2 . CASSALGGQRFTDTQYF TGTGCCAGCAGCGCCTTGGGGGGGCAACGATTCACAGATACGCAGTATTTT
TRBJ2-1 few TRBV7-2 . CASSISGYNEQFF TGTGCCAGCAGCATTAGCGGCTACAATGAGCAGTTCTTC
TRBJ1-1 many TRBV6-5 . CASARANEAFF TGTGCCAGCGCCCGGGCCAACGAAGCTTTCTTT
TRBJ1-1 . TRBV7-6 . CASSPSPNTEAFF TGTGCCAGCAGCCCCTCCCCTAACACTGAAGCTTTCTTT
TRBJ2-7 many TRBV11-2 . CASSLGPRTYEQYF TGTGCCAGCAGCTTAGGTCCTCGGACCTACGAGCAGTACTTC
TRBJ2-7 many TRBV12-3/TRBV12-4 . CASSLGSYEQYF TGTGCCAGCAGTTTAGGGTCCTACGAGCAGTACTTC
TRBJ1-1 few TRBV5-1 . CASSLALLSEAFF TGCGCCAGCAGCTTGGCCCTGCTCTCTGAAGCTTTCTTT
TRBJ2-4 many TRBV7-9 TRBD1 CASSPLRTGRAKNIQYF TGTGCCAGCAGCCCTCTAAGGACAGGGAGAGCCAAAAACATTCAGTACTTC
TRBJ1-2 . TRBV11-2 TRBD1 CASSLTTSTGQNYGYTF TGTGCCAGCAGCTTAACCACATCGACAGGGCAAAACTATGGCTACACCTTC